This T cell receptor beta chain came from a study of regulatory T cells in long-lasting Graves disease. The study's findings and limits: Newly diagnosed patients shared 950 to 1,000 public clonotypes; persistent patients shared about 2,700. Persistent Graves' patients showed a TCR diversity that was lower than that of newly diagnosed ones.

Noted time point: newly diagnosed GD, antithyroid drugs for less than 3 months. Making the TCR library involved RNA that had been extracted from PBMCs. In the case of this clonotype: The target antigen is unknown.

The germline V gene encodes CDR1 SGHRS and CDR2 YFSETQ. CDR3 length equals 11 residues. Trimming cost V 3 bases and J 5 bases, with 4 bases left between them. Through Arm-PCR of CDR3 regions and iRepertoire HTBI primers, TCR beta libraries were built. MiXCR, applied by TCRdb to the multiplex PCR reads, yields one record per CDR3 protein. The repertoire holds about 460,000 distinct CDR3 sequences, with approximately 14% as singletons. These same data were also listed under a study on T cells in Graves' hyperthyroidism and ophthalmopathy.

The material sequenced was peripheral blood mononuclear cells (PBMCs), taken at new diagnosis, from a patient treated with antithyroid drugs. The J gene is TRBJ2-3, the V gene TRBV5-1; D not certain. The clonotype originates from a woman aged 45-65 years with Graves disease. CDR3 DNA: TGCGCCAGCAGCTCCCTAGATACGCAGTATTTT. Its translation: CASSSLDTQYF.